The clone carrying this TCR beta chain has only a few counts. Other DNA sequences within the sample encode an identical CDR3. Method: immunoSEQ multiplex PCR; TCRdb's copy keeps in-frame clones and lacks some. The sample holds about 1 million clones; around 74% are singletons and the top ten take 1.4%. These data come from a study of shared clonotypes between healthy human individuals. Across the whole study: Donor composition was a couple of women and a few men, aged 18 to 49.

This CDR3 is built from 12 residues. Germline V gives CDR1 KGHSH, CDR2 LQKENI. Trimming removed 0 bases from V and 4 bases from J, with 3 bases in between. Sequenced input: memory CD4+ T cells sorted from blood. Regarding subset: CD45RA-negative fraction. The TCR comes from a man aged 18 to 30 in good health. This chain connects TRBV18 to TRBJ2-5; D unclear. CDR3 region: CASSPPGETQYF. In DNA, the CDR3 is TGTGCCAGCTCACCACCGGGAGAGACCCAGTACTTC.